These 6 T cell receptor beta chains share one sample of origin, sequenced in a study of shared clonotypes between healthy human individuals. Repertoires were generated with immunoSEQ multiplex PCR, while TCRdb's copy carries only in-frame clones and drops some. Of 1.5 million to 2.5 million clones listed, over 85% are singletons. Naive CD8 cells comprised CD45RO-negative, CCR7-positively selected cells, excluding terminally differentiated effector memory CD45RA+ cells. The sample taken for sequencing was naive CD8+ T cells sorted from blood. These receptors were obtained from a man between 18 and 29 years old in good health.

This clone has just one count. V and J are TRBV6-1 and TRBJ2-1; no clear D gene. CDR1 and CDR2 (germline): MNHNS, SASEGT. This CDR3 is built from 14 residues. V was trimmed by 7 bases and J by 8 bases, leaving 18 bases between them. CDR3 coding DNA: TGTGCCAGCACAGTGACCAGGACCCACGATGAGCAGTTCTTC. Protein product: CASTVTRTHDEQFF.

The chain recombines TRBV10-1 with TRBJ2-3; 7 bases align to TRBD2. V trimming: 2 bases; J trimming: 2 bases; junction bases outside the gene matches: 7. The CDR3 length is 16 residues. Germline CDR1 and CDR2: WNHNN and SYGVQD (reference sequence). CDR3 DNA: TGCGCCAGCAGTGAGACTCCTAGCGGATACACAGATACGCAGTATTTT. Amino acids: CASSETPSGYTDTQYF.

This clone was counted a single time. The V gene is TRBV13, the J gene TRBJ1-6; D gene unclear. Looked up from germline, CDR1 is PRHDT and CDR2 is FYEKMQ (reference sequence). V was clipped by 4 bases and J by 0 bases, with 10 bases between them. This CDR3 is 16 amino acids long. Written as DNA, the CDR3 is TGTGCCAGCAGCTCCACCGCAAGCTCCTATAATTCACCCCTCCACTTT. Translation: CASSSTASSYNSPLHF. Drawing the rest from reference TRBV13 and TRBJ1-6, the complete variable domain is AAGVIQSPRHLIKEKRETATLKCYPIPRHDTVYWYQQGPGQDPQFLISFYEKMQSDKGSIPDRFSAQQFSDYHSELNMSSLELGDSALYFCASSSTASSYNSPLHFGNGTRLTVT.

The gene calls are TRBV28 and TRBJ1-5; D gene uncertain. This CDR3 is built from 15 residues. V lost 3 bases and J 3 bases, leaving 12 bases between the germline ends. Germline values: CDR1 MDHEN, CDR2 SYDVKM. CDR3 DNA sequence: TGTGCCAGCAGTTTTAGAGGGCGGGCCAATCAGCCCCAGCATTTT. Translating it yields CASSFRGRANQPQHF. The full variable domain, completed using reference TRBV28 and TRBJ1-5, is DVKVTQSSRYLVKRTGEKVFLECVQDMDHENMFWYRQDPGLGLRLIYFSYDVKMKEKGDIPEGYSVSREKKERFSLILESASTNQTSMYLCASSFRGRANQPQHFGDGTRLSIL.

This chain joins TRBV11-2 and TRBJ1-6, with 9 nucleotides matching TRBD1. Germline values: CDR1 SGHAT, CDR2 FQNNGV. The junction had 13 bases not matched to a gene; V was cut back by 5 bases and J by 11 bases. The CDR3 loop spans 16 amino acids. For the CDR3, the DNA is TGTGCCAGCAGCCGGGGCCCCGGGACAGGGACCCCACCCCTCCACTTT. Translation gives CASSRGPGTGTPPLHF. Full variable domain (remainder filled in from reference TRBV11-2 and TRBJ1-6): EAGVAQSPRYKIIEKRQSVAFWCNPISGHATLYWYQQILGQGPKLLIQFQNNGVVDDSQLPKDRFSAERLKGVDSTLKIQPAKLEDSAVYLCASSRGPGTGTPPLHFGNGTRLTVT.

The gene calls are TRBV10-1 and TRBJ2-7, with 7 positions matching TRBD1. The CDR3 has 16 residues. Trimming took 4 bases from V and 2 from J; bases not matched to a gene: 11. From germline, CDR1 is WNHNN and CDR2 SYGVQD (reference sequence). CDR3 sequence: CASSGNAAGTAYEQYF. For the CDR3, the DNA is TGCGCCAGCAGTGGGAATGCTGCCGGGACAGCCTACGAGCAGTACTTC.